The 2 T cell receptor beta chains listed next were all sequenced from one sample in a study of blood T cell repertoires in COVID-19. Data came from immunoSEQ multiplex PCR; TCRdb stores just in-frame clones and leaves some out. The repertoire has roughly 150,000 clones, over 80% of them found once; the top ten carry over 10%. Sequenced material: peripheral blood. The receptor set was obtained from a man between 65 and 85 years old who had recovered from COVID-19.

This sequence joins TRBV4-2 and TRBJ2-2; 8 positions match TRBD2. The CDR3 is made up of 17 amino acids. With 1 base clipped from V and 6 bases from J, the junction kept 10 bases outside the gene matches. Germline CDR1 reads LGHNA; CDR2 reads YNFKEQ. As DNA, the CDR3 is TGTGCCAGCAGCCAAGGTGGTAGCGGGAATACCCCCGGGGAGCTGTTTTTT. It encodes CASSQGGSGNTPGELFF.

This chain connects TRBV11-2 to TRBJ2-5; D is ambiguous. V lost 1 base and J lost 1, with 13 bases in between. Germline V gene lookup returns CDR1 SGHAT and CDR2 FQNNGV. This CDR3 has 16 residues. CDR3 loop: CASSLGFADTQETQYF. In nucleotides, the CDR3 is TGTGCCAGCAGCTTAGGGTTCGCGGATACCCAAGAGACCCAGTACTTC.